This T cell receptor (beta chain) was sequenced in a study of blood T cells in healthy people across ages. Each sample yielded at least 6 million isolated PBMCs. Turning to this clonotype: Its specificity is unknown.

A second PCR of about 7 to 12 cycles used a sample-barcoded 5' primer and a J-beta primer mix. Every cDNA was tagged by a template-switch adaptor with 12 random nucleotides. TCRdb called the 5' RACE reads again in MiXCR, with one record for every CDR3 protein. There are approximately 800,000 distinct CDR3 sequences in the sample; around 36% occur only once, and 13% lies in the top ten. The CDR3 has 11 residues. The V end was cut by 9 bases, the J end by 6 bases, with 12 bases between. General study results and limits: Long-lived donors had more naive CD4+ cells and higher diversity than aged donors.

This chain connects TRBV12-3 or TRBV12-4 to TRBJ2-7; either TRBD1 or TRBD2 may fit D (6 bases each). The source material was blood. This clonotype was sampled from a man younger than 30 in good health. The CDR3 region has the DNA TGTGCCAGTAATGGAGGGGGCGAGCAGTACTTC. Its translation: CASNGGGEQYF.